This T cell receptor (beta chain) originates from a study of cytomegalovirus exposure and HLA in healthy donors. In the study overall: The early release's HLA-typed donors yielded approximately 85 million unique TCRs.

Study-level results: Accounts indicate the classifier identified cytomegalovirus status with strong specificity and sensitivity.

13 Jbeta primers and 60 Vbeta primers were used for the PCR. Repertoires were generated with immunoSEQ multiplex PCR, while TCRdb's copy carries only in-frame clones and drops some. The data show some 180,000 clones, 75% seen once. Concerning this clone itself: The antigen remains unidentified.

The germline CDR1 and CDR2 sequences are SGHTA and FQGNSA. The CDR3 has 15 amino acids. The V and J ends lost 3 bases and 4 bases, in that order; junction bases with no gene match: 4. The sequence was obtained from a male donor in good health and CMV-seronegative. This rearrangement joins TRBV7-2 to TRBJ1-5; 9 bases agree with TRBD1. Sequencing used PBMCs. CDR3 sequence: CASSLIGQGNQPQHF. As DNA, the CDR3 is TGTGCCAGCAGCTTGATCGGACAGGGGAATCAGCCCCAGCATTTT.